This T cell receptor beta chain was identified in a study of cytomegalovirus exposure and HLA in healthy donors. PCR employed 60 Vbeta and 13 Jbeta primers. Profiled with immunoSEQ multiplex PCR; TCRdb holds only in-frame clones, not every one. The table lists over 150,000 clones, 70% to 80% of them singletons. Sequenced sample: PBMCs. This clonotype originated in a young man in good health and CMV-seropositive.

The CDR3 nucleotides read TGTGCCAGCAGCTTTGGGGCGTCGGTCAATGAGCAGTTCTTC. Its translation: CASSFGASVNEQFF. The V call is TRBV5-6, the J call TRBJ2-1, with D perhaps matching TRBD1 (5 bases). CDR1 and CDR2 from the germline V gene are SGHDT and YYEEEE. The CDR3 loop spans 14 amino acids. The V end lost 2 bases, the J end lost 6 bases, and 12 bases lay between the germline ends.